The clone carrying this T cell receptor beta chain came up a few times. Its antigen is currently unknown. V lost 4 bases and J lost 10; bases outside the gene matches: 7. The CDR3 consists of 14 residues. CDR1 is SEHNR and CDR2 is FQNEAQ in the germline V gene (reference sequence). This sample was taken from a study of post-analysis software for immune sequencing data. Study at large: Relapsing-remitting, secondary progressive and progressive-relapsing forms made up the multiple sclerosis disease courses. Overall study findings and caveats: The authors found that F measure strongly co-clustered same-batch samples. Controls showed significantly higher normalized Chao1 diversity than did multiple sclerosis patients. Controls had lower frequencies than patients of 4 or 5 TRBV segments, which included TRBV5-6, TRBV5-1 and TRBV20-1.

Unique molecular identifiers had been added to the TCR beta cDNA libraries. cDNA molecules numbering around 500,000 came from around 1 to 10 million T cells. TCRdb re-called the PCR reads through MiXCR, storing one row per CDR3 protein. Among around 710,000 distinct CDR3 sequences listed, approximately 44% were seen once. Sample: blood. The chain carries TRBV7-9 and TRBJ2-1, with 10 bases lining up with TRBD1. This receptor was obtained from a girl aged 5-17 years with multiple sclerosis. Here the CDR3 DNA reads TGTGCCAGCAGCTCAAGGGACAGGGGTGGGGAGCAGTTCTTC. Protein: CASSSRDRGGEQFF. Combining the CDR3 with reference TRBV7-9 and TRBJ2-1 gives the whole variable domain DTGVSQNPRHKITKRGQNVTFRCDPISEHNRLYWYRQTLGQGPEFLTYFQNEAQLEKSRLLSDRFSAERPKGSFSTLEIQRTEQGDSAMYLCASSSRDRGGEQFFGPGTRLTVL.